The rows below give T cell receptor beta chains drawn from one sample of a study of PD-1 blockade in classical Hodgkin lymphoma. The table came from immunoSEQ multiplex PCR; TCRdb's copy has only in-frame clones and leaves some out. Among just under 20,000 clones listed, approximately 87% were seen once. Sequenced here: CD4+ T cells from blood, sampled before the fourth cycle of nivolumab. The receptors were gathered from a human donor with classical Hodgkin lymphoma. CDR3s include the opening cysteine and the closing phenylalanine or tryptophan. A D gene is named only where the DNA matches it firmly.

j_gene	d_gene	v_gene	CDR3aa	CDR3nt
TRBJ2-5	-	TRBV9	CASSVGAGLPQETQYF	TGTGCCAGCAGCGTAGGGGCGGGGCTACCCCAAGAGACCCAGTACTTC
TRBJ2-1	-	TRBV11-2	CASSLQGYNEQFF	TGTGCCAGCAGCTTACAGGGATACAATGAGCAGTTCTTC
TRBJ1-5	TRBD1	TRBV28	CASSFGTGGVLSNQPQHF	TGTGCCAGCAGTTTTGGGACAGGGGGTGTCCTTAGCAATCAGCCCCAGCATTTT
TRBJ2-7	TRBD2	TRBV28	CASRPGGEGYEQYF	TGTGCCAGCAGACCGGGGGGAGAAGGCTACGAGCAGTACTTC
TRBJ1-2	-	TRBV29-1	CSVGRGYTF	TGCAGCGTCGGGCGAGGCTACACCTTC
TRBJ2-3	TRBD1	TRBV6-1	CASSVGTGTDTQYF	TGTGCCAGCAGTGTTGGGACAGGCACAGATACGCAGTATTTT
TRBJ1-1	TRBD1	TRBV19	CASSNRGPGMNTEAFF	TGTGCCAGTAGTAACAGGGGCCCGGGTATGAACACTGAAGCTTTCTTT
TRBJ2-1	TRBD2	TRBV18	CASSPAGLADNEQFF	TGTGCCAGCTCACCTGCGGGACTAGCGGACAATGAGCAGTTCTTC
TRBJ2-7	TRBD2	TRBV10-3	CAISISGSSYEQYF	TGTGCCATCAGTATTAGCGGGAGTTCCTACGAGCAGTACTTC
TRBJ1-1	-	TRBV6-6	CASRNTEAFF	TGTGCCAGCCGGAACACTGAAGCTTTCTTT
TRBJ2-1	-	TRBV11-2	CASTQRGRVGLNEQFF	TGTGCCAGCACCCAACGGGGGCGGGTGGGGTTAAATGAGCAGTTCTTC
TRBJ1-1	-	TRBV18	CASSPLGSNTEAFF	TGTGCCAGCTCACCGCTTGGGTCAAACACTGAAGCTTTCTTT
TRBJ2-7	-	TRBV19	CASSKGEFYEQYF	TGTGCCAGTAGTAAAGGGGAATTTTACGAGCAGTACTTC
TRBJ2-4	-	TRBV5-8	CASSLAGGTQNIQYF	TGTGCCAGCAGCTTGGCCGGGGGGACACAGAACATTCAGTACTTC
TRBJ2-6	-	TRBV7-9	CASSLARGPGANVLTF	TGTGCCAGCAGCTTAGCCAGGGGACCCGGGGCCAACGTCCTGACTTTC
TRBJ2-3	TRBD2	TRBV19	CASSIGLAGSTDTQYF	TGTGCCAGTAGTATAGGACTAGCGGGTAGCACAGATACGCAGTATTTT
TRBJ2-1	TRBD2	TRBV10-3	CAPFTSGKSNEQFF	TGTGCCCCCTTTACTAGCGGGAAATCGAATGAGCAGTTCTTC